The 9 T cell receptor beta chains below were found in one sample sequenced in a study of PD-1 blockade in classical Hodgkin lymphoma. The sample's time point: cycle 4 day 1 (C4D1), after about 6 weeks of nivolumab. Exposure to brentuximab vedotin varied, and each patient had relapsed following autologous stem cell transplantation. TCRdb's table, derived via immunoSEQ multiplex PCR, lists solely in-frame clones and lacks some. The sample has under 60,000 clones; around nine tenths are singletons. Source: peripheral blood mononuclear cells (PBMCs), taken before the fourth cycle of nivolumab. The source of these receptors is a human donor with classical Hodgkin lymphoma.

The V and J genes are TRBV6-5 and TRBJ2-1, with TRBD1 matching 7 bases. The CDR3 contains 15 residues. V shed 2 bases, J shed 8 bases, and the junction held 9 bases outside the gene matches. Germline V CDR1 and CDR2: MNHEY, SVGAGI. The CDR3 DNA reads as TGTGCCAGCAGTTACGGACAGGTGGATAGGGATGAGCAGTTCTTC. Its protein product is CASSYGQVDRDEQFF.

The gene calls are TRBV6-4 and TRBJ2-3, with D unresolved. Trimming stripped 5 bases from V and 4 bases from J, with 1 base between. The CDR3 runs 10 residues. Germline V gene data show CDR1 as MRHNA and CDR2 as SNTAGT. The CDR3 reads CASSPDTQYF. The CDR3 DNA follows: TGTGCCAGCAGTCCAGATACGCAGTATTTT.

The V gene is TRBV7-3, the J gene TRBJ1-1; D not certain. The CDR3 has 13 amino acids. V lost 3 bases and J lost 1, with 6 bases in between. CDR1 is SGHTA and CDR2 is FQGTGA in the germline V gene. The CDR3 DNA reads as TGTGCCAGCAGCTTCAACCAGAACACTGAAGCTTTCTTT. Encoded protein: CASSFNQNTEAFF.

This rearrangement joins TRBV27 to TRBJ2-7; no clear D. V dropped 3 bases and J dropped 0 bases, with 9 bases sitting between them. The CDR3 totals 14 residues. Germline CDR1 reads MNHEY; CDR2 reads SMNVEV (reference sequence). The CDR3 here is CASSFLAGSYEQYF. CDR3 DNA sequence: TGTGCCAGCAGTTTCTTGGCAGGCTCCTACGAGCAGTACTTC.

Worth noting for this clone: Germline and junction disagree at one end, which may indicate a read error. The chain combines TRBV7-7 with TRBJ2-5; 9 positions agree with TRBD1. From germline, CDR1 is SSHAT and CDR2 FNYEAQ (reference sequence). This CDR3 is built from 15 residues. CDR3 sequence (DNA): TGTGCTAGCAGCTTTGCGGACAGGGGCCAAGAGACCCAGTACTTC. It translates to CASSFADRGQETQYF.

CDR3 residues: CASSLDPGLAAYNEQFF. CDR3 coding DNA: TGTGCCAGCAGTCTAGATCCGGGACTAGCGGCCTACAATGAGCAGTTCTTC. The V call is TRBV7-3, the J call TRBJ2-1, with 11 bases lining up with TRBD2. Germline V gene data show CDR1 as SGHTA and CDR2 as FQGTGA. Trimming took 6 bases from V and 2 from J; bases not matched to a gene: 9. The CDR3 is 17 amino acids. The whole variable domain, remainder taken from reference TRBV7-3 and TRBJ2-1, is GAGVSQTPSNKVTEKGKYVELRCDPISGHTALYWYRQSLGQGPEFLIYFQGTGAADDSGLPNDRFFAVRPEGSVSTLKIQRTERGDSAVYLCASSLDPGLAAYNEQFFGPGTRLTVL.

The gene calls are TRBV18 and TRBJ2-1; D is ambiguous. The germline gives CDR1 KGHSH, CDR2 LQKENI. V lost 6 bases, J lost 0 bases, and 15 bases lay in between. CDR3 length: 16 amino acids. DNA for the CDR3: TGTGCCAGCTCGAAAGGGCGGTTCAGCTCCTACAATGAGCAGTTCTTC. Amino acid sequence: CASSKGRFSSYNEQFF.

The chain carries TRBV28 and TRBJ1-1; D gene unclear. This CDR3 comprises 15 residues. Germline CDR1 and CDR2: MDHEN and SYDVKM. The germline V and J ends were trimmed by 2 bases and 1 base, with 11 bases remaining between them. DNA of the CDR3: TGTGCCAGCAGTTTACCAGGACGGGGGAACACTGAAGCTTTCTTT. This translates into CASSLPGRGNTEAFF. The variable domain in full, with the rest retrieved from reference TRBV28 and TRBJ1-1, is DVKVTQSSRYLVKRTGEKVFLECVQDMDHENMFWYRQDPGLGLRLIYFSYDVKMKEKGDIPEGYSVSREKKERFSLILESASTNQTSMYLCASSLPGRGNTEAFFGQGTRLTVV.

The CDR3 sequence: CASKPSQVSNQPQHF. CDR3 DNA sequence: TGTGCCAGCAAGCCTTCGCAGGTTAGCAATCAGCCCCAGCATTTT. The rearrangement links TRBV6-1 to TRBJ1-5; D is uncertain. The CDR3 is 15 residues long. The V end lost 7 bases, the J end lost 0 bases, and 13 bases lay between the germline ends. In germline, CDR1 is MNHNS, CDR2 SASEGT.